One sample yielded the 30 T cell receptor beta chains listed below, sequenced in a study of cytomegalovirus exposure and HLA in healthy donors. Assay: immunoSEQ multiplex PCR; the TCRdb copy retains only in-frame clones and omits some. The profile shows about 63,000 clones, 95% of them singletons. Source material: PBMCs. The receptors come from a woman aged 18-29 years in good health and CMV-seropositive.

This clone was detected once. The chain joins TRBV7-2 to TRBJ2-7; 11 positions match TRBD1. In germline, CDR1 is SGHTA, CDR2 FQGNSA. This CDR3 region has 15 residues. V shed 1 base, J shed 4 bases, and the junction held 3 bases outside the gene matches. The CDR3 DNA is TGTGCCAGCAGCTTAGACGGGACAGGGGGTTACGAGCAGTACTTC. Amino acid sequence: CASSLDGTGGYEQYF.

This chain uses TRBV28 with TRBJ1-1; 10 bases match TRBD1. This CDR3 is 16 amino acids long. Unmatched junction bases numbered 9, after V lost 4 bases and J lost 4 bases. Germline V lookup: CDR1 MDHEN, CDR2 SYDVKM. Here the CDR3 DNA reads TGTGCCAGCAGTTCGGGACAGGGGACTCGAATCACTGAAGCTTTCTTT. Residues: CASSSGQGTRITEAFF. Full variable domain (rest looked up from reference TRBV28 and TRBJ1-1): DVKVTQSSRYLVKRTGEKVFLECVQDMDHENMFWYRQDPGLGLRLIYFSYDVKMKEKGDIPEGYSVSREKKERFSLILESASTNQTSMYLCASSSGQGTRITEAFFGQGTRLTVV.

This clone was found once. The chain combines TRBV2 with TRBJ2-7, with 10 bases identical to TRBD2. From germline, CDR1 is SNHLY and CDR2 FYNNEI. The V and J ends lost 4 bases and 3 bases, in that order; junction bases with no gene match: 6. The length of the CDR3 is 15 residues. The CDR3 DNA reads as TGTGCCAGCAGTGGGAGACTAGCGGGCCGCTACGAGCAGTACTTC. The encoded protein is CASSGRLAGRYEQYF.

DNA of the CDR3: TGTGCCAGCAACTACAGGGGTGCAAATTCACCCCTCCACTTT. Protein product: CASNYRGANSPLHF. The chain is built from TRBV5-6 and TRBJ1-6; TRBD1 agrees at 7 bases. The CDR3 totals 14 residues. The germline V gene encodes CDR1 SGHDT and CDR2 YYEEEE. The V gene end was trimmed by 6 bases and the J gene end by 7 bases; junction bases not matched to a gene: 7.

The chain carries TRBV28 and TRBJ2-5, with D unresolved. V was cut by 4 bases and J by 5 bases, with 14 bases left in between. Germline CDR1 MDHEN, CDR2 SYDVKM. The CDR3 runs to 14 residues. CDR3 region: CASSSTAVRETQYF. CDR3 nucleotide sequence: TGTGCCAGCAGTTCCACAGCCGTCCGGGAGACCCAGTACTTC. Complete variable domain (other parts from reference TRBV28 and TRBJ2-5): DVKVTQSSRYLVKRTGEKVFLECVQDMDHENMFWYRQDPGLGLRLIYFSYDVKMKEKGDIPEGYSVSREKKERFSLILESASTNQTSMYLCASSSTAVRETQYFGPGTRLLVL.

The chain combines TRBV19 with TRBJ2-7; 9 bases are shared with TRBD1. CDR1 LNHDA and CDR2 SQIVND come from the germline V gene (reference sequence). CDR3 length: 15 amino acids. The V segment lost 1 base and the J segment 3 bases; nucleotides outside the gene matches: 4. The CDR3 coding sequence is TGTGCCAGTAGTATAGGTGGGGGACAGGGCTACGAGCAGTACTTC. Translated: CASSIGGGQGYEQYF. Variable domain in full (rest from reference TRBV19 and TRBJ2-7): DGGITQSPKYLFRKEGQNVTLSCEQNLNHDAMYWYRQDPGQGLRLIYYSQIVNDFQKGDIAEGYSVSREKKESFPLTVTSAQKNPTAFYLCASSIGGGQGYEQYFGPGTRLTVT.

This clone is a singleton in its sample. The chain has TRBV7-2 and TRBJ1-5; tentative D call: TRBD1 (5 bases). The CDR3 loop spans 12 amino acids. Trimming took off 4 bases at V and 7 bases at J, with 8 bases between the two ends. CDR1 is SGHTA, CDR2 FQGNSA, per germline. For the CDR3, the DNA is TGTGCCAGCAGCTCGACAGTCCAGCCCCAGCATTTT. It translates to CASSSTVQPQHF.

The chain links TRBV2 to TRBJ1-2, with a possible D match to TRBD1 (5 bases). CDR1 SNHLY and CDR2 FYNNEI come from the germline V gene. The CDR3 covers 14 residues. V lost 5 bases and J lost 1, with 11 bases in between. DNA for the CDR3: TGTGCCAGCAGTCCGACAGTAAATAACTATGGCTACACCTTC. Translating gives CASSPTVNNYGYTF. The full variable domain, rest sourced from reference TRBV2 and TRBJ1-2, is EPEVTQTPSHQVTQMGQEVILRCVPISNHLYFYWYRQILGQKVEFLVSFYNNEISEKSEIFDDQFSVERPDGSNFTLKIRSTKLEDSAMYFCASSPTVNNYGYTFGSGTRLTVV.

The V and J genes are TRBV11-2 and TRBJ1-2, with D perhaps TRBD1 (5 bases). Deletions cut 7 bases from V and 1 base from J, with 16 bases between. This CDR3 has 15 residues. Germline-derived CDR1 and CDR2 are SGHAT and FQNNGV. The CDR3 loop is CASTPGPLRNYGYTF. DNA for the CDR3: TGTGCCAGCACTCCAGGGCCGCTACGTAACTATGGCTACACCTTC.

The chain joins TRBV9 to TRBJ1-2, with D possibly TRBD1 on 6 matching bases. V lost 0 bases and J lost 7, with 13 bases in between. The length of the CDR3 is 14 residues. The germline V gene has CDR1 SGDLS and CDR2 YYNGEE. CDR3 in amino acids: CASSVEGDIPGYTF. The CDR3 nucleotides read TGTGCCAGCAGCGTAGAAGGGGACATTCCTGGCTACACCTTC.

This clone was found a few times. V gene TRBV5-1 combines with J gene TRBJ2-7, with TRBD1 identical over 7 bases. The trim removed 5 bases at V and 4 bases at J, leaving 12 bases unmatched. This CDR3 has 15 amino acids. Per the germline V gene, CDR1 is SGHRS and CDR2 is YFSETQ. The CDR3 loop is CASSPIGTVKYEQYF. The CDR3 nucleotides read TGCGCCAGCAGTCCCATTGGGACAGTAAAGTACGAGCAGTACTTC. Full variable domain (missing parts from reference TRBV5-1 and TRBJ2-7): KAGVTQTPRYLIKTRGQQVTLSCSPISGHRSVSWYQQTPGQGLQFLFEYFSETQRNKGNFPGRFSGRQFSNSRSEMNVSTLELGDSALYLCASSPIGTVKYEQYFGPGTRLTVT.

The V call is TRBV30, the J call TRBJ1-5; possible D gene TRBD1, 5 bases. Germline CDR1 reads GTSNPN; CDR2 reads SVGIG (reference sequence). This CDR3 comprises 13 residues. V shed 5 bases and J shed 0 bases, with 8 bases lying between them. The DNA for the CDR3 is TGTGCCTGGTCGACAGATAGCAATCAGCCCCAGCATTTT. Translated, it gives CAWSTDSNQPQHF.

The chain joins TRBV9 to TRBJ2-1; possibly TRBD2 for D (7 bases). CDR3 size: 16 residues. V lost 3 bases, J lost 10 bases, and 23 bases lay in between. Germline-derived CDR1 and CDR2 are SGDLS and YYNGEE. The CDR3 nucleotides read TGTGCCAGCAGCGAGCAAGGGAGGGGGGGCCTGGAGGAGCAGTTCTTC. This sequence encodes CASSEQGRGGLEEQFF.

J is TRBJ2-7 and V is TRBV6-5, with 10 bases aligning to TRBD1. With V trimmed by 10 bases and J by 2 bases, 8 bases remained unmatched. The V gene's germline CDR1 is MNHEY and CDR2 SVGAGI. The CDR3 runs to 14 residues. The CDR3 bases are TGTGCCACGGGACAGGGGAGGATCCCCTACGAGCAGTACTTC. Its translation is CATGQGRIPYEQYF.

This chain uses TRBV7-3 with TRBJ2-1; TRBD2 aligns across 8 bases. With 2 bases clipped from V and 3 bases from J, the junction kept 3 bases outside the gene matches. CDR1 is SGHTA, CDR2 FQGTGA, per germline. This CDR3 has 15 amino acids. The CDR3 sequence is CASSLLAGNYNEQFF. The CDR3 DNA sequence: TGTGCCAGCAGCTTACTAGCGGGTAACTACAATGAGCAGTTCTTC. Together with reference TRBV7-3 and TRBJ2-1, the CDR3 gives the full variable domain: GAGVSQTPSNKVTEKGKYVELRCDPISGHTALYWYRQSLGQGPEFLIYFQGTGAADDSGLPNDRFFAVRPEGSVSTLKIQRTERGDSAVYLCASSLLAGNYNEQFFGPGTRLTVL.

The V call is TRBV30, the J call TRBJ2-3; 8 nucleotides agree with TRBD2. Looked up from germline, CDR1 is GTSNPN and CDR2 is SVGIG (reference sequence). The V gene end was trimmed by 4 bases and the J gene end by 3 bases; junction bases not matched to a gene: 6. The CDR3 runs to 14 residues. CDR3 region: CAWKSGLATDTQYF. The DNA of the CDR3 is TGTGCCTGGAAGAGCGGACTAGCAACAGATACGCAGTATTTT.

The chain combines TRBV28 with TRBJ1-6; no firm D call. The CDR3 runs 14 residues. Trimming removed 3 bases from V and 5 bases from J, with 8 bases in between. Germline V gives CDR1 MDHEN, CDR2 SYDVKM. The CDR3 reads CASSFYSHNSPLHF. The CDR3 DNA sequence: TGTGCCAGCAGTTTTTACAGCCATAATTCACCCCTCCACTTT.

The J gene is TRBJ2-5, the V gene TRBV6-1; TRBD1 aligns across 9 bases. CDR3 length equals 15 residues. Germline V CDR1 and CDR2: MNHNS, SASEGT. J gave up 5 bases and V 6 bases, and 10 bases lay outside the gene matches. The CDR3 loop is CASRTSTGGGETQYF. CDR3 sequence (DNA): TGTGCCAGCAGGACCTCAACAGGGGGCGGCGAGACCCAGTACTTC.

The rearrangement uses TRBV5-4 and TRBJ1-6, with D unclear. CDR3 length equals 14 residues. V was shortened by 0 bases and J by 6 bases, with 7 bases between the two germline ends. From germline, CDR1 is SGHNT and CDR2 YYREEE (reference sequence). The CDR3 DNA reads as TGTGCCAGCAGCTTGGAACGGGGTAATTCACCCCTCCACTTT. The encoded protein is CASSLERGNSPLHF.

The chain is built from TRBV28 and TRBJ2-3; 7 nucleotides match TRBD2. V was pared by 5 bases and J by 4 bases, with 6 bases of the junction left unmatched. Germline-derived CDR1 and CDR2 are MDHEN and SYDVKM. The CDR3 length is 14 residues. The DNA of the CDR3 is TGTGCCAGCAGTCGTCAGGGAGGGCCAGATACGCAGTATTTT. Translation: CASSRQGGPDTQYF.

CDR3 in amino acids: CASSVLGRQETQYF. DNA of the CDR3: TGTGCCAGCAGTGTCCTAGGAAGACAAGAGACCCAGTACTTC. The rearrangement links TRBV2 to TRBJ2-5; D is unclear. Trimming took off 4 bases at V and 2 bases at J, with 11 bases between the two ends. In germline, CDR1 is SNHLY, CDR2 FYNNEI. This CDR3 has 14 residues. Filled out from reference TRBV2 and TRBJ2-5, the complete variable domain reads EPEVTQTPSHQVTQMGQEVILRCVPISNHLYFYWYRQILGQKVEFLVSFYNNEISEKSEIFDDQFSVERPDGSNFTLKIRSTKLEDSAMYFCASSVLGRQETQYFGPGTRLLVL.

The V call is TRBV5-1, the J call TRBJ2-3, with D maybe TRBD2 (6 bases). Germline V CDR1 and CDR2: SGHRS, YFSETQ. The CDR3 consists of 14 residues. Trimming stripped 4 bases from V and 2 bases from J, with 11 bases between. DNA for the CDR3: TGCGCCAGCAGCCTTAGCGGAGCCACAGATACGCAGTATTTT. Amino acid sequence: CASSLSGATDTQYF.

The chain uses TRBV29-1 and TRBJ1-5, with TRBD1 identical over 7 bases. V lost 5 bases and J lost 2; bases outside the gene matches: 3. From germline, CDR1 is SQVTM and CDR2 ANQGSEA. This CDR3 is 13 amino acids long. The CDR3: CSVTTGGNQPQHF. The CDR3 DNA is TGCAGCGTTACCACAGGGGGCAATCAGCCCCAGCATTTT.

The V call is TRBV5-8, the J call TRBJ1-1, with a possible D match to TRBD1 (6 bases). Germline CDR1 reads SGHTS; CDR2 reads YDEGEE. This CDR3 has 16 amino acids. Trimming cost V 5 bases and J 0 bases, with 17 bases left between them. This CDR3 is CASRRVGGPMNTEAFF. The CDR3 DNA follows: TGTGCCAGCAGACGGGTGGGGGGGCCCATGAACACTGAAGCTTTCTTT.

In its sample, this clone was seen once. The V call is TRBV2, the J call TRBJ1-2; possible D gene TRBD1, 5 bases. V gave up 8 bases and J gave up 3 bases, with 16 bases separating them. CDR3 length equals 14 residues. The germline V gene encodes CDR1 SNHLY and CDR2 FYNNEI. The CDR3 DNA is TGTGCCAGCGGGGGGGTCCCCCTTTACTATGGCTACACCTTC. It is translated as CASGGVPLYYGYTF.

The chain couples TRBV19 to TRBJ2-1, with TRBD2 matching 8 bases. The J segment lost 7 bases and the V segment lost 0 bases, leaving 14 bases of the junction unmatched. CDR1 is LNHDA, CDR2 SQIVND, per germline (reference sequence). CDR3 size: 18 residues. The CDR3 DNA follows: TGTGCCAGTAGTATAGATCGGGGTAGCGGGACCATTGAGAATGAGCAGTTCTTC. The encoded protein is CASSIDRGSGTIENEQFF.

V usage is TRBV20-1 and J usage is TRBJ2-7; possible D gene TRBD1, 6 bases. The CDR3 covers 11 residues. Trimming cost V 7 bases and J 2 bases, with 9 bases left between them. CDR1 is DFQATT and CDR2 is SNEGSKA in the germline V gene (reference sequence). The CDR3 region is CSVRTAYEQYF. CDR3 bases: TGCAGTGTCCGGACAGCCTACGAGCAGTACTTC.

The chain has TRBV18 and TRBJ2-5, with TRBD2 as a possible D gene (6 bases). Germline V gene data show CDR1 as KGHSH and CDR2 as LQKENI. V lost 5 bases and J 3 bases, leaving 16 bases between the germline ends. The CDR3 covers 15 residues. Written as DNA, the CDR3 is TGTGCCAGCTCAGCCGGCGGGGTAGCTGAAGAGACCCAGTACTTC. Protein product: CASSAGGVAEETQYF.

This chain links TRBV28 with TRBJ1-6, with a tentative D call TRBD1 (6 bases). CDR3 length: 14 residues. The V and J ends lost 2 bases and 9 bases respectively, with 11 bases between them. CDR1 and CDR2 (germline): MDHEN, SYDVKM. The CDR3 is CASSLGGGVSPLHF. The CDR3, as DNA: TGTGCCAGCAGTTTAGGAGGGGGGGTTTCACCCCTCCACTTT.

CDR3 DNA sequence: TGTGCCAGCCTAAACCTCGGGACAGTATACGAGCAGTACTTC. This translates into CASLNLGTVYEQYF. The chain combines TRBV28 with TRBJ2-7; 7 bases are a match to TRBD1. The CDR3 runs 14 residues. Per germline, CDR1 MDHEN and CDR2 SYDVKM. Trimming removed 8 bases from V and 4 bases from J; junction bases left unmatched: 11.